Listed below are T cell receptor beta chains from one sample, sequenced in a study of blood T cell repertoires in COVID-19. Sequencing was performed with immunoSEQ multiplex PCR; in TCRdb, only in-frame clones are kept and a portion is missing. This table holds around 250,000 clones, about 82% found once. The specimen was PBMCs or T cells enriched from blood (not recorded which). These receptors were taken from a woman in her fifties or sixties who had recovered from COVID-19. CDR3s include the opening cysteine and the closing phenylalanine or tryptophan. Fields, in order: J gene, D gene, V gene, clone size, CDR3 DNA, CDR3 protein. D genes are given only for firm matches. Expanded clones are given a class, and other clones once, few, many or no size at all.

TRBJ1-2,NA,TRBV6-5,NA,TGTGCCAGCAGTTACTCAGGGGCCGGCTACACCTTC,CASSYSGAGYTF
TRBJ1-6,TRBD1,TRBV14,NA,TGTGCCAGCAGCCAAGCGGACAGGGCCCGCCGCATTTCACCCCTCCACTTT,CASSQADRARRISPLHF
TRBJ2-7,TRBD1,TRBV2,NA,TGTGCCAGCAGTGAATTTCCAGGGGGCAAGCAGTACTTC,CASSEFPGGKQYF
TRBJ1-6,TRBD1,TRBV5-5,NA,TGTGCCAGCAGCCCCAGGGGGCCGATATTTCTGAATAATTCACCCCTCCACTTT,CASSPRGPIFLNNSPLHF
TRBJ1-3,NA,TRBV19,NA,TGTGCCAGTAGTACCCCCTATGGGGCCCTCCACACCATATATTTT,CASSTPYGALHTIYF
TRBJ1-2,TRBD1,TRBV27,once,TGTGCCAGCAGTCCCCAACTTAGACAGGGGGCGCGGGATGGCTACACCTTC,CASSPQLRQGARDGYTF
TRBJ1-2,NA,TRBV3-1/TRBV3-2,NA,TGTGCCAGCAGCCAAGCTCATTCGGGCTATGGCTACACCTTC,CASSQAHSGYGYTF
TRBJ2-2,NA,TRBV7-8,NA,TGTGCCAGCAGCCTACCGGGCACCGGGGAGCTGTTTTTT,CASSLPGTGELFF
TRBJ2-7,TRBD2,TRBV7-9,NA,TGTGCCAGCAGCTTACAGCGGGGGGCGGGCTTGTACGAGCAGTACTTC,CASSLQRGAGLYEQYF
TRBJ2-5,TRBD2,TRBV10-3,NA,TGTGCCATCTCGGCGGGGGAGGTAGAGACCCAGTACTTC,CAISAGEVETQYF
TRBJ2-5,NA,TRBV7-2,NA,TGTGCCAGCAGCCGCGGGACCACAGCAAGTAGTACCCAGTACTTC,CASSRGTTASSTQYF
TRBJ2-3,NA,TRBV29-1,once,TGCAGCGTTGGAGAACGCGGGGGCCCCTCTAGCACAGATACGCAGTATTTT,CSVGERGGPSSTDTQYF
TRBJ1-5,TRBD1,TRBV19,NA,TGTGCCAGTAGGAACCCGGGACAGGGGGGGGCTGGTCAGCCCCAGCATTTT,CASRNPGQGGAGQPQHF
TRBJ2-7,NA,TRBV5-5,NA,TGTGCCAGCAGCTTGCAGGGCTCCTACGAGCAGTACTTC,CASSLQGSYEQYF
TRBJ2-3,TRBD2,TRBV25-1,NA,TGTGCCAGCAGTGAAGATGGCGGGAGACGGAGCACAGATACGCAGTATTTT,CASSEDGGRRSTDTQYF
TRBJ2-7,TRBD2,TRBV3-1/TRBV3-2,once,TGTGCCAGCAGCCTTCTAGCGGGGGGGCCCTCCTACGAGCAGTACTTC,CASSLLAGGPSYEQYF
TRBJ2-7,NA,TRBV4-3,few,TGCGCCAGCAGCCAAGAGGTAGCCCTCGACTTCTACGAGCAGTACTTC,CASSQEVALDFYEQYF
TRBJ2-7,NA,TRBV4-3,few,TGCGCCAGCAGCCAAGATCGGCACAGAAGCTACGAGCAGTACTTC,CASSQDRHRSYEQYF
TRBJ2-2,NA,TRBV9,few,TGTGCCAGCAAGGTGAGCGGCGGGGAGCTGTTTTTT,CASKVSGGELFF
TRBJ2-3,TRBD2,TRBV7-8,NA,TGTGCCAGCAGCTTAGTTCCTAGCGGGAGCATCCATACGCAGTATTTT,CASSLVPSGSIHTQYF
TRBJ2-2,NA,TRBV28,NA,TGTGCCAGCAGTTTCGGGGTCGGACCGAACACCGGGGAGCTGTTTTTT,CASSFGVGPNTGELFF
TRBJ2-7,TRBD2,TRBV6-2/TRBV6-3,NA,TGTGCCAGCAGCCCCACCACTAGCGGGGGATACGAGCAGTACTTC,CASSPTTSGGYEQYF
TRBJ1-4,TRBD1,TRBV9,NA,TGTGCCAGCAGCGTAGCAGGGGGCAGTGAAAAACTGTTTTTT,CASSVAGGSEKLFF
TRBJ1-1,NA,TRBV7-9,NA,TGTGCCAGCAGCTTAGAAACAGACCGAACGGCTTTCTTT,CASSLETDRTAFF
TRBJ1-4,NA,TRBV7-2,NA,TGTGCCAGCAGCCAGAGGATACGAGAAAAACTGTTTTTT,CASSQRIREKLFF
TRBJ1-2,NA,TRBV2,NA,TGTGCCACAGGGAAAGGGAACTATGGCTACACCTTC,CATGKGNYGYTF
TRBJ2-7,NA,TRBV7-9,once,TGTGCCAGCAGCACTTCCGGGACACCCTACGAGCAGTACTTC,CASSTSGTPYEQYF
TRBJ1-5,NA,TRBV5-1,NA,TGCGCCAGCAGCTTACGGACAGATCAGCCCCAGCATTTT,CASSLRTDQPQHF
TRBJ1-6,TRBD1,TRBV11-2,NA,TGTGCCAGCAGCTCTACGGGACAGCTCAATTCACCCCTCCACTTT,CASSSTGQLNSPLHF
TRBJ2-3,TRBD1,TRBV29-1,NA,TGCAGCGTTGAAGTCGGACAGGCCACGGATACGCAGTATTTT,CSVEVGQATDTQYF
TRBJ2-1,TRBD1,TRBV19,once,TGTGCCAGTAGTATAGACCTTGGGGGACACAGGGGGCGCTTCTACAATGAGCAGTTCTTC,CASSIDLGGHRGRFYNEQFF
TRBJ1-4,TRBD1,TRBV29-1,NA,TGCAGCGTTATCGTAGGGACAGGCAATGAAAAACTGTTTTTT,CSVIVGTGNEKLFF
TRBJ1-3,NA,TRBV9,NA,TGTGCCAGCAGCGTAGGACAGGCCACGGGAAACACCATATATTTT,CASSVGQATGNTIYF
TRBJ1-1,TRBD1,TRBV20-1,NA,TGCAGTGCTGTACAGGGGGCTGAAGCTTTCTTT,CSAVQGAEAFF
TRBJ2-7,TRBD2,TRBV5-4,NA,TGTGCCAGCAGAGATAGCGGGACTCCCTACGAGCAGTACTTC,CASRDSGTPYEQYF
TRBJ1-1,NA,TRBV7-2,NA,TGTGCCAGCAGCTTATGGGCCGGAACCGATGAAGCTTTCTTT,CASSLWAGTDEAFF
TRBJ1-5,NA,TRBV24-1,NA,TGTGCCACCAGTGTCGGAGACAATCAGCCCCAGCATTTT,CATSVGDNQPQHF
TRBJ2-7,TRBD1,TRBV5-1,NA,TGCGCCAGCAGCTCCGACAGGGTGGAGCAGTACTTC,CASSSDRVEQYF
TRBJ2-3,NA,TRBV2,NA,TGTGCCAGCCCCCTGGTGGGGCGGTATTCTAGCACAGATACGCAGTATTTT,CASPLVGRYSSTDTQYF
TRBJ1-4,NA,TRBV2,NA,TGTGCCAGCAGCTGGGCCGGAAGGAGGAAAAAACTGTTTTTT,CASSWAGRRKKLFF
TRBJ2-7,NA,TRBV6-2/TRBV6-3,NA,TGTGCCAGCAGTTACATTCGGGATAGCGACGAGCAGTACTTC,CASSYIRDSDEQYF
TRBJ2-7,NA,TRBV13,NA,TGTGCCAGCAGCTTAGGACAGGGTCTCTACGAGCAGTACTTC,CASSLGQGLYEQYF
TRBJ1-3,NA,TRBV11-3,NA,TGTGCCAGCGCGACAGGATCAGGAAACACCATATATTTT,CASATGSGNTIYF
TRBJ1-6,TRBD1,TRBV7-3,NA,TGTGCCAGCAGCTCGTCCGGGACAGAGAATTCACCCCTCCACTTT,CASSSSGTENSPLHF
TRBJ2-3,NA,TRBV9,NA,TGTGCCAGCAGCGTAGGTCACACAGATACGCAGTATTTT,CASSVGHTDTQYF
TRBJ1-1,NA,TRBV29-1,NA,TGCAGCGTCCTACAGGGATGGAACACTGAAGCTTTCTTT,CSVLQGWNTEAFF
TRBJ2-3,NA,TRBV29-1,NA,TGCAGCGTTGTAACAGATACGCAGTATTTT,CSVVTDTQYF
TRBJ2-2,NA,TRBV4-1,NA,TGCGCCAGCAGCCAAGACATAGGGGCGACGTCGAACACCGGGGAGCTGTTTTTT,CASSQDIGATSNTGELFF
TRBJ1-2,TRBD1,TRBV7-9,NA,TGTGCCAGCAGCTCCGGACAGGAGGGTATGATTGGCTACACCTTC,CASSSGQEGMIGYTF
TRBJ2-6,NA,TRBV13,NA,TGTGCCAGCAGCGAACAGGTATTCTCTGGGGCCAACGTCCTGACTTTC,CASSEQVFSGANVLTF
TRBJ1-4,NA,TRBV4-2,few,TGTGCCAGCAGCCAAGTGTCTGGCAGGGCAGGTCAACTGTTTTTT,CASSQVSGRAGQLFF
TRBJ2-1,NA,TRBV2,NA,TGTGCCAGCACCCTAGAACCCTACAATGAGCAGTTCTTC,CASTLEPYNEQFF
TRBJ1-4,NA,TRBV19,once,TGTGCCAGTAGTTTCGACGGGATCGATGAAAAACTGTTTTTT,CASSFDGIDEKLFF
TRBJ2-5,NA,TRBV28,NA,TGTGCCAGCAGTTTATTAGTGGAGACCCAGTACTTC,CASSLLVETQYF
TRBJ2-6,NA,TRBV27,NA,TGTGCCAGCAGTTTTCAGGGATCTGGGGCCAACGTCCTGACTTTC,CASSFQGSGANVLTF
TRBJ2-1,NA,TRBV20-1,once,TGCAGTGCTAGTTGGCGGGAGCAGTTCTTC,CSASWREQFF
TRBJ2-3,TRBD2,TRBV4-3,NA,TGCGCCAGCAGCCAAAATCCGTCGGGGGGGCAAGTAGATACGCAGTATTTT,CASSQNPSGGQVDTQYF
TRBJ1-1,TRBD1,TRBV7-6,NA,TGTGCCAGCAGTTATTCCGACAGGGGCGGTACTGAAGCTTTCTTT,CASSYSDRGGTEAFF